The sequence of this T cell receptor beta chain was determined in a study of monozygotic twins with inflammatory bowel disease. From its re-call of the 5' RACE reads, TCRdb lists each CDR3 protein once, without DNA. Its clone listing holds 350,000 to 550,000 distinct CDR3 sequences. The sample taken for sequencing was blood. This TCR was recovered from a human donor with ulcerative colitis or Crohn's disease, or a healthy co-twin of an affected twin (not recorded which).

CDR3 in amino acids: CASSLSRGLSYEQYF. The chain uses TRBV11-2 and TRBJ2-7; the TCRdb call, TRBD1, lacks DNA for checking. The germline CDR1 and CDR2 sequences are SGHAT and FQNNGV. This CDR3 is 15 amino acids long. Full variable domain (outside the CDR3, taken from reference TRBV11-2 and TRBJ2-7): EAGVAQSPRYKIIEKRQSVAFWCNPISGHATLYWYQQILGQGPKLLIQFQNNGVVDDSQLPKDRFSAERLKGVDSTLKIQPAKLEDSAVYLCASSLSRGLSYEQYFGPGTRLTVT.